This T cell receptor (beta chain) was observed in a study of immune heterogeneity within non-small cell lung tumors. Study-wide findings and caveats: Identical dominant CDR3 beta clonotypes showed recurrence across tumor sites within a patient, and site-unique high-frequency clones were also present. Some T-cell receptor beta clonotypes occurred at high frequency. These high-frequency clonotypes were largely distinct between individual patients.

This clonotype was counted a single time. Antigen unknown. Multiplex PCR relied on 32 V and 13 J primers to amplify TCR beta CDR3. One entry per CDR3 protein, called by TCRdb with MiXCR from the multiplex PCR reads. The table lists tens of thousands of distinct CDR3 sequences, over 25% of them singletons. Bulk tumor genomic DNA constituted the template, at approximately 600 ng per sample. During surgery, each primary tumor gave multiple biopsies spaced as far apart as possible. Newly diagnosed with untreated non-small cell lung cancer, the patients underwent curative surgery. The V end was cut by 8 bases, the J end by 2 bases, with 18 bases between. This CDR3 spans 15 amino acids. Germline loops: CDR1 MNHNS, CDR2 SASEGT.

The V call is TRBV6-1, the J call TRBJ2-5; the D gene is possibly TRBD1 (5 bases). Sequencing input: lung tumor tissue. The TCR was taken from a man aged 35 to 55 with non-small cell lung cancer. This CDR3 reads CASPGPLDLQETQYF. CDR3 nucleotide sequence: TGTGCCAGCCCAGGGCCGCTCGACCTGCAAGAGACCCAGTACTTC.